The next 25 T cell receptor beta chains were all read from a single sample in a study of T cells in tumors after PD-1 blockade. The data were produced by immunoSEQ multiplex PCR, yet TCRdb's version contains in-frame clones alone and is incomplete. The sample gives roughly 33,000 clones, about 77% of which show up once; 38% is in the top ten. The sample was PBMCs, taken before anti-PD-1 treatment. Receptors were obtained from a human donor with basal cell carcinoma.

Only a few counts were recorded for this clone. At one of its ends the junction is not consistent with the germline gene, which may arise from a read error. The chain has TRBV7-9 and TRBJ2-3, with 9 bases identical to TRBD1. Germline V gene data show CDR1 as SEHNR and CDR2 as FQNEAQ (reference sequence). This CDR3 region has 13 residues. In nucleotides, the CDR3 is TGTGCCAGCAGCTTAGCGGACAGGGGCGCACCACGTTTT. Translated: CASSLADRGAPRF. The whole variable domain, filled in from reference TRBV7-9 and TRBJ2-3, reads DTGVSQNPRHKITKRGQNVTFRCDPISEHNRLYWYRQTLGQGPEFLTYFQNEAQLEKSRLLSDRFSAERPKGSFSTLEIQRTEQGDSAMYLCASSLADRGAPRFGPGTRLTVL.

The chain is built from TRBV7-3 and TRBJ2-4; D is ambiguous. Germline CDR1 is SGHTA and CDR2 is FQGTGA. The CDR3 is 16 residues long. V lost 1 base and J 0 bases, leaving 10 bases between the germline ends. The CDR3 sequence is CASSLNPNLAKNIQYF. DNA of the CDR3: TGTGCCAGCAGCTTAAATCCCAATCTAGCCAAAAACATTCAGTACTTC.

This chain joins TRBV7-2 and TRBJ2-6; 9 nucleotides align to TRBD2. Germline assignment: CDR1 SGHTA and CDR2 FQGNSA. V lost 5 bases to trimming and J lost 0 bases; unmatched junction nucleotides: 5. The CDR3 runs 17 residues. This CDR3 is CASSPAGGPSGANVLTF. The CDR3 DNA reads as TGTGCCAGCAGCCCCGCGGGGGGGCCCTCTGGGGCCAACGTCCTGACTTTC.

This clone turned up a few times. The chain links TRBV6-5 to TRBJ2-4, with 8 bases fitting TRBD1. V was pared by 6 bases and J by 1 base, with 2 bases of the junction left unmatched. Germline V CDR1 and CDR2: MNHEY, SVGAGI. The CDR3 is 14 residues long. The CDR3 loop reads CASSPGGAKNIQYF. The CDR3 DNA reads as TGTGCCAGCAGCCCAGGGGGCGCCAAAAACATTCAGTACTTC.

CDR3 in DNA: TGTGCCAGTAGTACCTCGGACAGGGGAAGCAATCAGCCCCAGCATTTT. Translating it yields CASSTSDRGSNQPQHF. V usage is TRBV19 and J usage is TRBJ1-5; 9 nucleotides line up with TRBD1. CDR1 LNHDA and CDR2 SQIVND come from the germline V gene (reference sequence). The trim removed 4 bases at V and 1 base at J, leaving 5 bases unmatched. CDR3 length: 16 residues.

V and J are TRBV9 and TRBJ1-6, with D possibly being TRBD1 (5 bases). The CDR3 consists of 14 residues. Trimming cost V 4 bases and J 7 bases, with 12 bases left between them. In germline, CDR1 is SGDLS, CDR2 YYNGEE. The chain's CDR3 is CASSSRDENSPLHF. The DNA of the CDR3 is TGTGCCAGCAGCAGCCGGGACGAGAATTCACCCCTCCACTTT.

V is TRBV24-1 and J is TRBJ2-1; maybe TRBD2 (6 bases). The CDR3 is 16 residues long. The germline V and J ends were trimmed by 3 bases and 8 bases, with 19 bases remaining between them. Germline CDR1 is KGHDR and CDR2 is SFDVKD. The CDR3 DNA is TGTGCCACCAGTGATGGGGCCCCTAGCGCGGTCTATGAGCAGTTCTTC. Translation gives CATSDGAPSAVYEQFF.

The chain has TRBV11-1 and TRBJ1-2; D is ambiguous. The CDR3 sequence is 11 residues long. CDR1 SGHAT and CDR2 FQDESV come from the germline V gene (reference sequence). The V and J ends lost 6 bases and 8 bases respectively, with 10 bases between them. DNA for the CDR3: TGTGCCAGCAGGGGCGGGCGCGGCTACACCTTC. Its protein product is CASRGGRGYTF.

This rearrangement joins TRBV5-8 to TRBJ2-3; 10 bases fit TRBD2. V trimming: 2 bases; J trimming: 2 bases; junction bases outside the gene matches: 2. The CDR3 is 15 residues long. CDR1 and CDR2 from the germline V gene are SGHTS and YDEGEE. The CDR3 nucleotides read TGTGCCAGCAGCTTTCTAGCGGGGGACACAGATACGCAGTATTTT. Its translation: CASSFLAGDTDTQYF.

This sequence joins TRBV19 and TRBJ1-2; D gene unclear. From germline, CDR1 is LNHDA and CDR2 SQIVND (reference sequence). The CDR3 consists of 12 residues. With 6 bases removed from V and 4 bases from J, the gap between germline ends came to 9 bases. This CDR3 reads CASRSLSYGYTF. The DNA of the CDR3 is TGTGCCAGTAGAAGTCTGAGCTATGGCTACACCTTC.

This chain connects TRBV11-3 to TRBJ2-1; D is perhaps TRBD2 (5 bases). This CDR3 has 14 residues. Trimming stripped 2 bases from V and 3 bases from J, with 8 bases between. Germline V gene sequence: CDR1 SGHNT, CDR2 YENEEA. CDR3 residues: CASSLRGNYNEQFF. The DNA for the CDR3 is TGTGCCAGCAGCTTACGGGGAAACTACAATGAGCAGTTCTTC.

The CDR3 reads CASSFLIQGNEQFF. CDR3 DNA: TGTGCCAGCAGCTTCTTAATACAGGGTAATGAGCAGTTCTTC. The genes are TRBV11-3 and TRBJ2-1, with D tentatively TRBD1 (6 bases). The CDR3 covers 14 residues. CDR1 and CDR2 (germline): SGHNT, YENEEA. V dropped 3 bases and J dropped 7 bases, with 13 bases sitting between them.

The chain couples TRBV3-1 (or the pseudogene TRBV3-2) to TRBJ2-2; possibly TRBD1 or TRBD2 for D (6 bases each). The V and J ends lost 5 bases and 3 bases respectively, with 13 bases between them. Germline V gene data show CDR1 as LGHDT and CDR2 as YNNKEL (reference sequence). This CDR3 region has 15 residues. The CDR3 sequence is CASSKRGDHTGELFF. CDR3 DNA: TGTGCCAGCAGCAAAAGGGGGGACCACACCGGGGAGCTGTTTTTT.

The chain joins TRBV27 to TRBJ2-1; 7 nucleotides match TRBD1. V lost 6 bases to trimming and J lost 0 bases; unmatched junction nucleotides: 2. The germline gives CDR1 MNHEY, CDR2 SMNVEV (reference sequence). This CDR3 contains 14 residues. CDR3 sequence (DNA): TGTGCCAGCAGCCGACAGGGCTCCTACAATGAGCAGTTCTTC. It specifies CASSRQGSYNEQFF.

This clone was detected a few times. This rearrangement joins TRBV7-2 to TRBJ2-1; 11 bases line up with TRBD2. After removal of 1 base from V and 3 bases from J, the junction contained 5 bases not matched to a gene. CDR3 length: 17 amino acids. CDR1 and CDR2 from the germline V gene are SGHTA and FQGNSA. Here the CDR3 DNA reads TGTGCCAGCAGCTTAGGAGGGACTAGCGGACACTACAATGAGCAGTTCTTC. Translating gives CASSLGGTSGHYNEQFF.

This clone was found once. V gene TRBV28 combines with J gene TRBJ1-1; D is uncertain. This CDR3 spans 12 amino acids. In germline, CDR1 is MDHEN, CDR2 SYDVKM. V lost 10 bases, J lost 3 bases, and 12 bases lay in between. CDR3 loop: CATLLRDTEAFF. In DNA, the CDR3 is TGTGCCACTTTGCTTCGGGACACTGAAGCTTTCTTT.

This chain joins TRBV7-9 and TRBJ2-7, with 7 nucleotides matching TRBD1. Looked up from germline, CDR1 is SEHNR and CDR2 is FQNEAQ (reference sequence). The CDR3 has 14 residues. V lost 4 bases and J lost 5; bases outside the gene matches: 8. CDR3 residues: CASSSWQGVHEQYF. The CDR3 coding sequence is TGTGCCAGCAGCTCTTGGCAGGGGGTCCACGAGCAGTACTTC. Full variable domain (rest looked up from reference TRBV7-9 and TRBJ2-7): DTGVSQNPRHKITKRGQNVTFRCDPISEHNRLYWYRQTLGQGPEFLTYFQNEAQLEKSRLLSDRFSAERPKGSFSTLEIQRTEQGDSAMYLCASSSWQGVHEQYFGPGTRLTVT.

The V gene is TRBV5-6, the J gene TRBJ2-7; D remains ambiguous. The CDR3 contains 13 residues. Trimming cost V 4 bases and J 3 bases, with 11 bases left between them. CDR1 and CDR2 (germline): SGHDT, YYEEEE. The CDR3 sequence is CASSAMTRYEQYF. The DNA of the CDR3 is TGTGCCAGCAGCGCGATGACACGCTACGAGCAGTACTTC.

This chain connects TRBV6-6 to TRBJ2-1, with a weak D call TRBD2 (5 bases). From germline, CDR1 is MNHNY and CDR2 SVGAGI (reference sequence). V gave up 4 bases and J gave up 8 bases, with 6 bases separating them. The CDR3 extends over 11 amino acids. CDR3 protein: CASSWRDEQFF. CDR3 coding DNA: TGTGCCAGCAGTTGGCGGGATGAGCAGTTCTTC.

The chain joins TRBV2 to TRBJ2-7, with D maybe TRBD2 (5 bases). Trimming pared 5 bases from V and 7 bases from J, leaving 9 bases between. The CDR3 is 11 residues long. In germline, CDR1 is SNHLY, CDR2 FYNNEI. The CDR3 DNA reads TGTGCCAGCAGTCAATCGGGAGAGCAGTACTTC. It translates to CASSQSGEQYF.

V usage is TRBV30 and J usage is TRBJ2-7; a weak D match, TRBD2 (5 bases). Germline CDR1 and CDR2: GTSNPN and SVGIG (reference sequence). Trimming took 1 base from V and 5 from J, leaving 12 bases between them. The CDR3 has 13 amino acids. CDR3 in amino acids: CAWSAPGSNEQYF. CDR3 bases: TGTGCCTGGAGTGCCCCGGGGTCCAACGAGCAGTACTTC.

V is TRBV30 and J is TRBJ1-5; the D is unclear. V gave up 1 base and J gave up 3 bases, with 10 bases separating them. Germline-derived CDR1 and CDR2 are GTSNPN and SVGIG (reference sequence). The length of the CDR3 is 14 residues. The CDR3 protein is CAWSGGGYNQPQHF. CDR3 bases: TGTGCCTGGAGTGGGGGTGGTTACAATCAGCCCCAGCATTTT.

J is TRBJ2-5 and V is TRBV7-2; TRBD1 agrees at 10 bases. The CDR3 is 14 residues long. CDR1 is SGHTA, CDR2 FQGNSA, per germline. Trimming cost V 5 bases and J 6 bases; bases outside gene matches: 6. The CDR3 nucleotides are TGTGCCAGCAGCCAAGACAGGGGGCAGCAGACCCAGTACTTC. Amino acid sequence: CASSQDRGQQTQYF.

This clone occurred a few times. The genes are TRBV5-4 and TRBJ2-7, with 9 bases aligning to TRBD1. Germline V CDR1 and CDR2: SGHNT, YYREEE (reference sequence). CDR3 length equals 15 residues. V shed 3 bases and J 3 bases; nucleotides not matched to a gene: 7. CDR3 sequence (DNA): TGTGCCAGCAGCTCACCGGGACAGGGCTACTACGAGCAGTACTTC. Translated, it gives CASSSPGQGYYEQYF.

V is TRBV5-8 and J is TRBJ1-2, with D unresolved. Trimming removed 4 bases from V and 8 bases from J, with 12 bases in between. Germline V gene sequence: CDR1 SGHTS, CDR2 YDEGEE. The CDR3 is 12 amino acids. The CDR3 sequence is CASSPGWRGYTF. DNA for the CDR3: TGTGCCAGCAGCCCAGGATGGCGGGGCTACACCTTC.